What follows describes a single T cell receptor beta chain. This clone's antigen is unknown. Base qualities are not recorded, but no much larger clone differs from it by a single base. These data are taken from a study of shared clonotypes between healthy human individuals (dated by TCRdb to 2018 to 2020). For the study in its entirety: The cohort comprised two women and a few men aged 18 to 49 years. For each donor, three plates each were used for CD4 naive and CD4 memory, two plates were used for CD8 naive, and one plate was used for CD8 memory. To estimate repertoire size and how much clonotype sharing occurs between individuals, the study deeply sequenced the blood TCR repertoires of several healthy adults. Libraries were prepared and TCR repertoires were sequenced by different laboratories using diverse techniques, in order to increase sequencing depth and limit assay-specific biases. Between about 0.85 and 9.5 billion PBMCs per donor were obtained by leukapheresis.

Points the paper makes about the study in general: Incomplete sequencing was indicated by rarefaction of sorted-subset datasets, despite the large sequencing depth. Naive subsets generally had larger estimated clonotype richness than memory subsets. Because the study included a small number of donors, the genetic and exposure-history diversity represented was limited. Compared with non-shared clonotypes, the clonotypes found in all four sorted-subset donors had higher generation probabilities. Sharing across several donors was observed for 4.5% to 6.5% of naive CD4, 3% to 3.5% of naive CD8, about 2.5% of memory CD4, and roughly 0.4% of memory CD8 clonotypes. Sampling was restricted to blood, and TCR repertoires in tissue are likely to differ from TCR repertoires in blood. Pairwise subsampling indicated that sequencing depth was expected to affect the degree of clonotype sharing among donors.

Donors were healthy HIV-negative adults with no recently reported acute infections or vaccinations. Only Caucasian adults living in Nashville, Tennessee, USA were represented among the donors. Magnetic negative selection was used to enrich CD4+ T cells, after which naive cells were positively selected on CD45RA and the negative fraction became the memory subset. Blood was collected by leukapheresis, and PBMCs were isolated by Ficoll-Histopaque density gradient centrifugation and then cryopreserved in liquid nitrogen vapor phase. Analytical flow cytometry was used to check the purity and quantity of each magnetically sorted T cell population. Genomic DNA was isolated from every sorted fraction and measured by UV absorbance on a Nanodrop 2000c. As encoded in the germline V gene, CDR1 is SGDLS while CDR2 is YYNGEE. The junction shows trimming of 3 bases on V and 6 bases on J, and the gene matches do not reach 7 bases of it. Inclusive of the bounding cysteine and phenylalanine, the CDR3 is 14 residues long. The read is trimmed to its CDR3 DNA, 42 bases read in frame from base 1.

Using the deep immunoSEQ assay, TCR CDR3 regions were amplified from genomic DNA by multiplex PCR. Extracted genomic DNA from each cell subset was distributed evenly across all wells of several immunoSEQ 96-well plates, and each plate was treated as a replicate. For sorted subsets, around 200 ng genomic DNA, equal to about 30,000 T cell genomes, was loaded into each replicate PCR. Purified libraries were measured with a Qubit 3.0 fluorometer, size-checked on a Bioanalyzer 2100, and measured again with the KAPA Library Quantification kit. Each immunoSEQ 96-well plate was sequenced on its own single-read 150-cycle Illumina NextSeq 550 flow cell. The authors' pipeline ran thus. Because only junctional sequences without quality scores were contained in the immunoSEQ output, filtering matching that applied to full-length reads could not be performed. To assign V/J genes and CDR3, sequences were annotated against IMGT germline references using PyIR, a Python wrapper for IgBLAST v1.9. Reads were filtered out if the reads had weak V/J assignments (E-value above 1e-6), no CDR3, stop codons, out-of-frame junctions, or ambiguous translated residues. V3J clonotypes were defined as sequences sharing an identical inferred V gene, J gene, and CDR3 amino acid sequence. The percentage overlap between two repertoires was calculated by dividing the number of shared unique clonotypes by the size of the smaller repertoire. Repertoire richness was assessed with RTK rarefaction, the Chao1 estimator, and Recon v2.1 estimates of unobserved clonotypes. Generation probabilities for all TCRbeta clonotypes obtained by the gDNA method from a handful of donors were computed using OLGA. TCRdb's version of the immuneACCESS table is confined to in-frame rearrangements and falls short of the full clone set. An unresolved V gene accounts for under half of the shortfall where checked; the remainder is of unknown origin. That table supplies the V and J calls and clone size; D and trimming were determined from the DNA. A total of a few million clones appear in this sample, over 85% of them only once. Together, the top ten hold over 0.12% of the sample.

Sequencing was carried out using naive CD4+ T cells sorted from blood. Explained via the paper, the cell subset or site label denotes: CD45RA+ positively selected. This chain is built from TRBV9 and TRBJ2-7, with 9 central nucleotides matching TRBD1. The TCR originated in a man aged 18 to 29 in good health. The DNA is TGTGCCAGCAGCGCCCAACAGGGGGCGGGCGAGCAGTACTTC. It translates as CASSAQQGAGEQYF.